Given below is one T cell receptor (beta chain) in context. This CDR3 is built from 12 residues. V was clipped by 10 bases and J by 7 bases; unmatched bases: 6. Germline lookup yields CDR1 SNHLY and CDR2 FYNNEI. The record originates from a study of patients and donors after allogeneic stem cell transplantation. TCRdb re-derived calls from the RT-PCR reads in MiXCR, one entry per CDR3 protein. The repertoire holds fewer than 20,000 distinct CDR3 sequences, with approximately 25% as singletons. The clonotype comes from a human donor who was either an allogeneic HSCT recipient or a stem cell or donor lymphocyte infusion donor (not recorded which). It is not recorded whose cells these are; they may come from a transplant donor. The specimen sequenced was blood, either unsorted or a sorted T cell fraction (not recorded which). The genes are TRBV2 and TRBJ1-1, with 10 bases matching TRBD1. The CDR3 region is CATTDRGLEAFF. CDR3 DNA sequence: TGTGCCACCACAGACAGGGGGCTTGAAGCTTTCTTT.